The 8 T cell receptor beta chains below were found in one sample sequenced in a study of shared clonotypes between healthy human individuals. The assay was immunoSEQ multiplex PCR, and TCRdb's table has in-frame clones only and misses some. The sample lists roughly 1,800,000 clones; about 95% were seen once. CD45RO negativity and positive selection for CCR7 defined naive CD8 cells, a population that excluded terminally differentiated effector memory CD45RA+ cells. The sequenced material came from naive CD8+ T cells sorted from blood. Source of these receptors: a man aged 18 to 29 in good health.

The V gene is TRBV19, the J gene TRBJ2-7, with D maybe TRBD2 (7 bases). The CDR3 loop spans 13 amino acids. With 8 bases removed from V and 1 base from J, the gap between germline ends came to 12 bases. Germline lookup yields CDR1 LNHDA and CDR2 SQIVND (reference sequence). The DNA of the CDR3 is TGTGCCAGTGCGGGGGACATGTCCTACGAGCAGTACTTC. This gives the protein CASAGDMSYEQYF.

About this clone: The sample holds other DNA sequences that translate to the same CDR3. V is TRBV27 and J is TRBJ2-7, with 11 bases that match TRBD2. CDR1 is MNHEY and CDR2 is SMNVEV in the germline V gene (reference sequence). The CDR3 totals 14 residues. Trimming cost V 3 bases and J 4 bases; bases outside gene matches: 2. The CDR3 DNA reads TGTGCCAGCAGTTTGGCTAGCGGGGGGTACGAGCAGTACTTC. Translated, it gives CASSLASGGYEQYF.

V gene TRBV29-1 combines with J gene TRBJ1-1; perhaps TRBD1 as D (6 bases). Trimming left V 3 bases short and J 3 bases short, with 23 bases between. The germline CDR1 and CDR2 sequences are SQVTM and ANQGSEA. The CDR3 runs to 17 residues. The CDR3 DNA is TGCAGCGTTGACTGGACAGTTAATTATCCGATGGACACTGAAGCTTTCTTT. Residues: CSVDWTVNYPMDTEAFF.

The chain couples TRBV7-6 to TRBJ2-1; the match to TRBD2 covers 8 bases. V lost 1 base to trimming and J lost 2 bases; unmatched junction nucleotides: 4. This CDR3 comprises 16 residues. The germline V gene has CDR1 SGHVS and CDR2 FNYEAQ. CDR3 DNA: TGTGCCAGCAGCTTAGGTTGGCGGGGGGCCTACAATGAGCAGTTCTTC. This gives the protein CASSLGWRGAYNEQFF.

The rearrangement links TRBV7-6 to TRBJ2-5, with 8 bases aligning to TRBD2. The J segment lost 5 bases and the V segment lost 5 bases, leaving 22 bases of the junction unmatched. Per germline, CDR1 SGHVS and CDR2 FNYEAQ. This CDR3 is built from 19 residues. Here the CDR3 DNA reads TGTGCCAGCAGCCAAACGATTACGGTAGCGGGGACGCTAACGGAGACCCAGTACTTC. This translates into CASSQTITVAGTLTETQYF.

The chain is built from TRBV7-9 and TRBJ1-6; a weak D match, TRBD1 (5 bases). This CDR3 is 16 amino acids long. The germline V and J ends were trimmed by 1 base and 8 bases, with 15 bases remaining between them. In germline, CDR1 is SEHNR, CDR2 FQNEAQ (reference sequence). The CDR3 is CASSLEGDFGYSPLHF. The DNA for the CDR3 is TGTGCCAGCAGCTTAGAAGGGGACTTTGGATATTCACCCCTCCACTTT.

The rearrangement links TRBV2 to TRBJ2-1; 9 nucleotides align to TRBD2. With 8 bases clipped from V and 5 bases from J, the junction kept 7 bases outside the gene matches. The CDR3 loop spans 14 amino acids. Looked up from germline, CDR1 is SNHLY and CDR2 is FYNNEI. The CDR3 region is CASAQGLAHNEQFF. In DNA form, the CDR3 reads TGTGCCAGCGCCCAGGGACTAGCCCACAATGAGCAGTTCTTC. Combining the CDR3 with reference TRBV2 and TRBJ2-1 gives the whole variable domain EPEVTQTPSHQVTQMGQEVILRCVPISNHLYFYWYRQILGQKVEFLVSFYNNEISEKSEIFDDQFSVERPDGSNFTLKIRSTKLEDSAMYFCASAQGLAHNEQFFGPGTRLTVL.

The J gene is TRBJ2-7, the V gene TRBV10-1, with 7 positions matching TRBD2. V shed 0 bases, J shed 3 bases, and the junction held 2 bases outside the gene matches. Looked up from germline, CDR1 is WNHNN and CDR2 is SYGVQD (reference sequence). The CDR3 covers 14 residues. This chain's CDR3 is CASSESGGIYEQYF. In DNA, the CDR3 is TGCGCCAGCAGTGAGTCGGGGGGGATCTACGAGCAGTACTTC.